What follows is one TCR beta chain and its context. Trimming pared 4 bases from V and 4 bases from J, leaving 5 bases between. CDR3 length equals 12 residues. The germline V gene encodes CDR1 SNHLY and CDR2 FYNNEI. The record originates from a study of blood T cell repertoires in COVID-19. Study at large: Samples came from the United States, Italy and Spain, spanning acute and convalescent COVID-19. T cells, B-cell-depleted T cells, or PBMCs provided the cDNA or gDNA that served as material.

In the original processing: Amplification from reference gene primers served as the basis for estimated nucleated cell counts. Method: immunoSEQ multiplex PCR; TCRdb's copy keeps in-frame clones and lacks some. V and J calls and clone size are given by that table; D and trimming were obtained from the DNA. This table has 200,000 to 300,000 clones, 65% to 85% appearing once. The chain is built from TRBV2 and TRBJ1-3; D gene uncertain. What was sequenced was peripheral blood. The receptor comes from a woman aged 40 to 50 who had recovered from COVID-19. The DNA of the CDR3 is TGTGCCAGCAGTGCCGGGGGAAACACCATATATTTT. Encoded protein: CASSAGGNTIYF.